The rows below give T cell receptor beta chains drawn from one sample of a study of beta chain features in type 1 diabetes. The table came from immunoSEQ multiplex PCR; TCRdb's copy has only in-frame clones and leaves some out. This sample carries 400,000 to 600,000 clones, approximately 30% of them seen once, and the ten largest clones take more than 0.055%. Sequencing used naive CD4+ T cells from blood. The receptors derive from a man aged 18-30 years in good health. The CDR3 runs from the conserved cysteine through the conserved F or W. D genes are given only for firm matches. Part of the rows lack a size; the others show once, few, many or a class for expanded clones.

abundance,v_gene,j_gene,d_gene,CDR3aa,CDR3nt
NA,TRBV4-3,TRBJ2-1,NA,CASSRGSLVYNEQFF,TGCGCCAGCAGCCGAGGTAGTTTGGTCTACAATGAGCAGTTCTTC
NA,TRBV4-3,TRBJ2-3,NA,CASSQDPGTDTQYF,TGCGCCAGCAGCCAAGACCCGGGAACAGATACGCAGTATTTT
NA,TRBV2,TRBJ2-4,NA,CASSGVRVAKNIQYF,TGTGCCAGCAGTGGCGTCCGGGTAGCCAAAAACATTCAGTACTTC
NA,TRBV30,TRBJ2-7,NA,CAWSGTARYEQYF,TGTGCCTGGAGTGGGACAGCTCGATACGAGCAGTACTTC
few,TRBV30,TRBJ1-5,NA,CAWSEMVGVNQPQHF,TGTGCCTGGAGTGAGATGGTGGGGGTCAATCAGCCCCAGCATTTT
once,TRBV30,TRBJ1-1,NA,CAWKRPEAFF,TGTGCCTGGAAGAGGCCTGAAGCTTTCTTT
few,TRBV29-1,TRBJ2-1,NA,CSVEGSRFYNEQFF,TGCAGCGTTGAGGGTTCTCGCTTCTACAATGAGCAGTTCTTC
NA,TRBV7-9,TRBJ2-7,TRBD1,CASSTSWDRSYEQYF,TGTGCCAGCAGCACAAGCTGGGACAGGTCTTACGAGCAGTACTTC
NA,TRBV28,TRBJ2-5,NA,CASRLYPRTQYF,TGTGCCAGCAGACTCTACCCCCGGACCCAGTACTTC
NA,TRBV4-2,TRBJ2-1,NA,CASSLGTRGRTDEQFF,TGTGCCAGCAGCCTTGGGACTCGGGGGCGTACAGATGAGCAGTTCTTC
NA,TRBV5-1,TRBJ2-1,TRBD1,CASSLVGGDYNEQFF,TGCGCCAGCAGCTTGGTAGGGGGCGACTACAATGAGCAGTTCTTC
NA,TRBV9,TRBJ2-2,TRBD1,CASSARLPGQGAGGELFF,TGTGCCAGCAGCGCTCGGCTCCCGGGACAGGGGGCAGGCGGGGAGCTGTTTTTT
few,TRBV2,TRBJ1-2,NA,CASSYVLPDGYTF,TGTGCCAGCAGTTATGTCCTCCCCGACGGCTACACCTTC
few,TRBV7-9,TRBJ2-4,NA,CASSLEAENIQYF,TGTGCCAGCAGCTTAGAAGCAGAAAACATTCAGTACTTC
NA,TRBV6-5,TRBJ2-1,NA,CASSPDRPYNEQFF,TGTGCCAGCAGTCCGGACCGTCCCTACAATGAGCAGTTCTTC
NA,TRBV4-1,TRBJ2-1,TRBD1,CASSQGQGARNEQFF,TGCGCCAGCAGCCAGGGACAGGGGGCGAGAAATGAGCAGTTCTTC
few,TRBV30,TRBJ2-1,TRBD1,CAWSVKIRTGGNEQFF,TGTGCCTGGAGTGTAAAGATCCGGACAGGGGGTAATGAGCAGTTCTTC
NA,TRBV30,TRBJ1-1,NA,CAWSHGQNTEAFF,TGTGCCTGGAGTCACGGGCAGAACACTGAAGCTTTCTTT
few,TRBV15,TRBJ1-4,NA,CATSRVFGVGINEKLFF,TGTGCCACCAGCAGAGTTTTCGGTGTGGGGATAAATGAAAAACTGTTTTTT
few,TRBV25-1,TRBJ2-1,NA,CASTRDSYNEQFF,TGTGCCAGCACCCGTGACTCCTACAATGAGCAGTTCTTC
NA,TRBV4-1,TRBJ2-2,NA,CASSQDLAHTGELFF,TGCGCCAGCAGCCAAGATTTGGCCCACACCGGGGAGCTGTTTTTT
few,TRBV28,TRBJ2-1,TRBD2,CASRWLADNEQFF,TGTGCCAGCAGGTGGCTAGCGGACAATGAGCAGTTCTTC
few,TRBV5-6,TRBJ2-5,NA,CASSRDRQETQYF,TGTGCCAGCAGCCGGGACCGTCAAGAGACCCAGTACTTC
NA,TRBV6-6,TRBJ2-7,NA,CASSYATEYEQYF,TGTGCCAGCAGTTACGCGACTGAGTACGAGCAGTACTTC
NA,TRBV7-7,TRBJ2-1,TRBD1,CASSPDRMTYNEQFF,TGTGCCAGCAGCCCGGACAGGATGACCTACAATGAGCAGTTCTTC
few,TRBV10-3,TRBJ1-1,NA,CAISAVTGEAFF,TGTGCCATCAGTGCTGTAACGGGTGAAGCTTTCTTT
once,TRBV7-2,TRBJ2-7,TRBD1,CASSLRDRSYEQYF,TGTGCCAGCAGCTTAAGGGACAGGTCCTACGAGCAGTACTTC
NA,TRBV7-2,TRBJ2-7,TRBD2,CASSLGGPFSSYEQYF,TGTGCCAGCAGCTTGGGAGGGCCCTTTAGCTCCTACGAGCAGTACTTC
few,TRBV11-1,TRBJ1-1,NA,CASSRMGADTEAFF,TGTGCCAGCAGCCGTATGGGCGCGGACACTGAAGCTTTCTTT
NA,TRBV6-6,TRBJ2-7,TRBD2,CASRLSGRDYEQYF,TGTGCCAGCAGATTGAGCGGGAGGGACTACGAGCAGTACTTC
few,TRBV5-4,TRBJ1-4,NA,CASSLEATNEKLFF,TGTGCCAGCAGCTTGGAGGCAACTAATGAAAAACTGTTTTTT
few,TRBV7-8,TRBJ2-1,NA,CASSGERRSSYNEQFF,TGTGCCAGCAGCGGGGAGCGGAGGAGCTCCTACAATGAGCAGTTCTTC